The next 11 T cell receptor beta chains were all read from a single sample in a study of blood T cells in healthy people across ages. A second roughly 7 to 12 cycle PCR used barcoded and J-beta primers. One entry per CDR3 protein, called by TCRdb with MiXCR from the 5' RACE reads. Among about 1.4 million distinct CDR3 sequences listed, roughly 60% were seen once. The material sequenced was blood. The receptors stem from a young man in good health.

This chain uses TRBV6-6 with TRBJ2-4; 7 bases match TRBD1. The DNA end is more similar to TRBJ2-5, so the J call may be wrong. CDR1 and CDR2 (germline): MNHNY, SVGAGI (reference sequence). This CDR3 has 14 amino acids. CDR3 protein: CASSAATGLGTQYF. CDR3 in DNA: TGTGCCAGCAGTGCCGCGACAGGGTTAGGGACCCAGTACTTC.

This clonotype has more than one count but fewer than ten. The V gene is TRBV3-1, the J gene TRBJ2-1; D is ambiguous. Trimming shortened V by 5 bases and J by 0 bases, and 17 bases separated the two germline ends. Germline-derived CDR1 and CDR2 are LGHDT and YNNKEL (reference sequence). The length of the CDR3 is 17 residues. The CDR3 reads CASSAIPPAGSYNEQFF. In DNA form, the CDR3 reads TGTGCCAGCAGCGCTATACCTCCGGCAGGCTCCTACAATGAGCAGTTCTTC.

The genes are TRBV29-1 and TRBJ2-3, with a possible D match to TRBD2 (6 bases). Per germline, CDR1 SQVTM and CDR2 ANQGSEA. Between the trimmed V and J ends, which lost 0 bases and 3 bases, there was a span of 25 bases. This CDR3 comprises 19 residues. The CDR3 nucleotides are TGCAGCGTTGAAGATCTTGAAGCGGGTATGGAGGAGTTAACAGATACGCAGTATTTT. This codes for CSVEDLEAGMEELTDTQYF.

CDR3 DNA: TGTGCCAGCACCAGTTTCGCAGGGGTCTACAATGAGCAGTTCTTC. Translated: CASTSFAGVYNEQFF. J is TRBJ2-1 and V is TRBV12-3 or TRBV12-4; maybe TRBD1 (6 bases). Trimming took 7 bases from V and 3 from J, leaving 16 bases between them. The CDR3 spans 15 residues.

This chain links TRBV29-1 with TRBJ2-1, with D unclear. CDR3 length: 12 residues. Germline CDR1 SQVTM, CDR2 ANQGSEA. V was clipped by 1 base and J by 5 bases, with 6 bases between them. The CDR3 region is CSVEVRHNEQFF. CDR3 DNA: TGCAGCGTTGAAGTGCGCCACAATGAGCAGTTCTTC.

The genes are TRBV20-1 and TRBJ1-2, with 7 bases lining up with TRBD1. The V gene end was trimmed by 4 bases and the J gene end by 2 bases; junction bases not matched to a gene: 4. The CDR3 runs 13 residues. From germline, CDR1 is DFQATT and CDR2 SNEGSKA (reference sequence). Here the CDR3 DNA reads TGCAGTGCTACGGGACAGACCAACTATGGCTACACCTTC. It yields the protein CSATGQTNYGYTF.

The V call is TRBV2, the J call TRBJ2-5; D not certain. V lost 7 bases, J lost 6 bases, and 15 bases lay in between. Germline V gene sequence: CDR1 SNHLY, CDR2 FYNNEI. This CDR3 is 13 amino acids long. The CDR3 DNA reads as TGTGCCAGCACCCTTACCGTCGGAAAGACCCAGTACTTC. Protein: CASTLTVGKTQYF.

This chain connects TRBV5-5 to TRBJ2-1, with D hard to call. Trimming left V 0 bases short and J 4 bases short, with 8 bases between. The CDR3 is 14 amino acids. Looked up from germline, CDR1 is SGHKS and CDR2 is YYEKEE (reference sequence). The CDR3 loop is CASSLGGIYNEQFF. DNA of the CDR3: TGTGCCAGCAGCTTGGGGGGAATATACAATGAGCAGTTCTTC.

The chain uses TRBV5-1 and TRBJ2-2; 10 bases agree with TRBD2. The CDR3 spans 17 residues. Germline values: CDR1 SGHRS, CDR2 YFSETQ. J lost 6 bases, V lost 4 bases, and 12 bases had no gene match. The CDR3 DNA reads TGCGCCAGCAGCCCGATGACTAGCGGGTCGAAGGCCGGGGAGCTGTTTTTT. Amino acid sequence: CASSPMTSGSKAGELFF.

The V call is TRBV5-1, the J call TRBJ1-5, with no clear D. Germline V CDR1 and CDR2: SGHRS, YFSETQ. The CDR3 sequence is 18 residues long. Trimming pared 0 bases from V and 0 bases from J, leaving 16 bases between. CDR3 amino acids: CASSLAQTSWDSNQPQHF. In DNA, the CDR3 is TGCGCCAGCAGCTTGGCCCAGACTTCATGGGATAGCAATCAGCCCCAGCATTTT.

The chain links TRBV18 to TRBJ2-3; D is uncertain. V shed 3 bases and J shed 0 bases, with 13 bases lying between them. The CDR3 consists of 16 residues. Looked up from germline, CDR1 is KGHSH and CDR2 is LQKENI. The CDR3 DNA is TGTGCCAGCTCACCTTTCGGACGGTCCAGCACAGATACGCAGTATTTT. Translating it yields CASSPFGRSSTDTQYF. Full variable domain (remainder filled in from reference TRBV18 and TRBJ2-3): NAGVMQNPRHLVRRRGQEARLRCSPMKGHSHVYWYRQLPEEGLKFMVYLQKENIIDESGMPKERFSAEFPKEGPSILRIQQVVRGDSAAYFCASSPFGRSSTDTQYFGPGTRLTVL.